The 22 T cell receptor beta chains in this list originate from one sample, sequenced in a study of control samples from healthy donors and cancer patients. Clones were sequenced by immunoSEQ multiplex PCR, and TCRdb holds only the in-frame ones, with some missing. The repertoire holds about 250,000 clones, with roughly 80% as singletons. The sample was PBMCs. These receptor sequences come from an older woman with lung cancer.

The V and J genes are TRBV4-2 and TRBJ2-1; D is undetermined. Trimming shortened V by 1 base and J by 2 bases, and 6 bases separated the two germline ends. The V gene's germline CDR1 is LGHNA and CDR2 YNFKEQ. The CDR3 is 14 amino acids. Written as DNA, the CDR3 is TGTGCCAGCAGCCAAGGGGCCCCCTACAATGAGCAGTTCTTC. Its translation: CASSQGAPYNEQFF.

This chain connects TRBV7-9 to TRBJ2-1; D is possibly TRBD2 (5 bases). CDR3 size: 16 residues. CDR1 is SEHNR, CDR2 FQNEAQ, per germline (reference sequence). V was pared by 1 base and J by 4 bases, with 14 bases between. DNA for the CDR3: TGTGCCAGCAGCTTAGGGGCGGGTTCGGGGTACAATGAGCAGTTCTTC. Translated: CASSLGAGSGYNEQFF. Variable domain in full (rest from reference TRBV7-9 and TRBJ2-1): DTGVSQNPRHKITKRGQNVTFRCDPISEHNRLYWYRQTLGQGPEFLTYFQNEAQLEKSRLLSDRFSAERPKGSFSTLEIQRTEQGDSAMYLCASSLGAGSGYNEQFFGPGTRLTVL.

Remarks on this clone: One end of the junction varies from germline; a read error may be responsible. J is TRBJ1-5 and V is TRBV28; tentative D call: TRBD1 (6 bases). The CDR3 spans 13 residues. Germline assignment: CDR1 MDHEN and CDR2 SYDVKM. The CDR3 loop is CATSGGWDQPQHF. The CDR3 DNA follows: TGTGCCACCAGTGGGGGCTGGGATCAGCCCCAGCATTTT.

The chain is built from TRBV11-2 and TRBJ1-2; D uncertain. V lost 1 base, J lost 3 bases, and 6 bases lay in between. The V gene's germline CDR1 is SGHAT and CDR2 FQNNGV. CDR3 length: 13 amino acids. The CDR3 DNA sequence: TGTGCCAGCAGCTTAGGAGGGTACTATGGCTACACCTTC. Its translation: CASSLGGYYGYTF.

J is TRBJ1-4 and V is TRBV15; the match to TRBD1 covers 8 bases. V gave up 3 bases and J gave up 7 bases; unmatched junction bases: 4. CDR3 length: 14 residues. The germline gives CDR1 LNHNV, CDR2 YYDKDF (reference sequence). CDR3 amino acids: CATSRDRELEKLFF. CDR3 sequence (DNA): TGTGCCACCAGCAGGGACAGGGAACTTGAAAAACTGTTTTTT.

V usage is TRBV5-1 and J usage is TRBJ2-3, with D possibly being TRBD1 (7 bases). Germline CDR1 reads SGHRS; CDR2 reads YFSETQ. V was shortened by 2 bases and J by 3 bases, with 19 bases between the two germline ends. The CDR3 is 17 amino acids. The DNA of the CDR3 is TGCGCCAGCAGCTTTAGACAGGGAGGTCTTTCTACAGATACGCAGTATTTT. This translates into CASSFRQGGLSTDTQYF.

The gene calls are TRBV12-3 or TRBV12-4 and TRBJ2-1, with unresolved D. This CDR3 contains 13 residues. Trimming took off 6 bases at V and 4 bases at J, with 10 bases between the two ends. The CDR3 region has the DNA TGTGCCAGCAGGCCGGGCTCGTACAATGAGCAGTTCTTC. As protein: CASRPGSYNEQFF.

This clone has just one count. The chain is built from TRBV11-2 and TRBJ2-1; tentative D call: TRBD1 (6 bases). This CDR3 spans 17 amino acids. Germline V gene sequence: CDR1 SGHAT, CDR2 FQNNGV. Trimming stripped 3 bases from V and 2 bases from J, with 17 bases between. The CDR3 sequence: CASSLPLGRGTYNEQFF. CDR3 coding DNA: TGTGCCAGCAGCTTGCCCCTAGGAAGGGGGACCTACAATGAGCAGTTCTTC.

This clone occurred once. The chain is built from TRBV30 and TRBJ1-1; weak D call: TRBD1 (6 bases). Germline assignment: CDR1 GTSNPN and CDR2 SVGIG (reference sequence). This CDR3 is built from 14 residues. Trimming left V 5 bases short and J 4 bases short, with 17 bases between. The CDR3 region has the DNA TGTGCCTGGGGCCGGAGAGGGGGGAGCACTGAAGCTTTCTTT. It encodes CAWGRRGGSTEAFF.

V is TRBV6-5 and J is TRBJ2-1, with D hard to call. CDR3 length equals 11 residues. V was cut by 7 bases and J by 7 bases, with 8 bases left in between. Per the germline V gene, CDR1 is MNHEY and CDR2 is SVGAGI. The CDR3 sequence: CASTHLNEQFF. The CDR3 bases are TGTGCCAGCACCCATTTAAATGAGCAGTTCTTC.

V and J are TRBV27 and TRBJ2-3, with 8 bases lining up with TRBD1. From germline, CDR1 is MNHEY and CDR2 SMNVEV (reference sequence). The CDR3 loop spans 14 amino acids. J lost 2 bases, V lost 5 bases, and 3 bases had no gene match. In DNA, the CDR3 is TGTGCCAGCAGTCAGGGACAGGCCACAGATACGCAGTATTTT. It encodes CASSQGQATDTQYF.

The chain recombines TRBV2 with TRBJ2-3; D gene ambiguous. Trimming shortened V by 6 bases and J by 2 bases, and 6 bases separated the two germline ends. Germline CDR1 SNHLY, CDR2 FYNNEI. The CDR3 has 12 residues. CDR3 DNA: TGTGCCAGCAGACCTAACACAGATACGCAGTATTTT. It translates to CASRPNTDTQYF.

The chain is built from TRBV7-6 and TRBJ2-7; 9 nucleotides agree with TRBD1. Germline CDR1 and CDR2: SGHVS and FNYEAQ. With V trimmed by 5 bases and J by 5 bases, 13 bases remained unmatched. This CDR3 contains 16 residues. The CDR3 is CASSGGTGGATHEQYF. For the CDR3, the DNA is TGTGCCAGCAGCGGCGGCACAGGGGGCGCGACCCACGAGCAGTACTTC.

This clone occurred once. The chain uses TRBV5-1 and TRBJ2-1; D might be TRBD2 (6 bases). V was pared by 0 bases and J by 0 bases, with 10 bases between. Germline loops: CDR1 SGHRS, CDR2 YFSETQ. CDR3 size: 16 residues. The CDR3 is CASSLVAGSSYNEQFF. The CDR3 DNA sequence: TGCGCCAGCAGCTTGGTGGCGGGAAGCTCCTACAATGAGCAGTTCTTC.

This clone came up once. The chain employs TRBV3-1 (or the pseudogene TRBV3-2) and TRBJ2-6, with D hard to call. Germline CDR1 and CDR2: LGHDT and YNNKEL (reference sequence). The CDR3 sequence is 17 residues long. Trimming removed 1 base from V and 2 bases from J, with 12 bases in between. CDR3 in DNA: TGTGCCAGCAGCCAAGCGTTCGGAGAAGCTGGGGCCAACGTCCTGACTTTC. Translating gives CASSQAFGEAGANVLTF.

This clone came up a few times. The V gene is TRBV6-5, the J gene TRBJ2-7; 8 bases map to TRBD1. The trim removed 6 bases at V and 8 bases at J, leaving 9 bases unmatched. Germline CDR1 and CDR2: MNHEY and SVGAGI. The CDR3 sequence is 13 residues long. The CDR3 nucleotides read TGTGCCAGCAGGCAGGGGGCAGTGGGGCAGCAGTACTTC. This sequence encodes CASRQGAVGQQYF.

The J gene is TRBJ1-2, the V gene TRBV5-5, with D unclear. The V end lost 4 bases, the J end lost 0 bases, and 16 bases lay between the germline ends. The CDR3 sequence is 16 residues long. Germline V gives CDR1 SGHKS, CDR2 YYEKEE (reference sequence). CDR3 region: CASSLVEARTNYGYTF. CDR3 coding DNA: TGTGCCAGCAGCCTGGTGGAGGCCCGTACTAACTATGGCTACACCTTC. Drawing the rest from reference TRBV5-5 and TRBJ1-2, the complete variable domain is DAGVTQSPTHLIKTRGQQVTLRCSPISGHKSVSWYQQVLGQGPQFIFQYYEKEERGRGNFPDRFSARQFPNYSSELNVNALLLGDSALYLCASSLVEARTNYGYTFGSGTRLTVV.

This clone showed up many times. The chain uses TRBV5-1 and TRBJ2-2; TRBD2 aligns across 12 bases. The CDR3 consists of 16 residues. The V gene's germline CDR1 is SGHRS and CDR2 YFSETQ. Trimming took 4 bases from V and 3 from J; bases not matched to a gene: 4. The chain's CDR3 is CASSLRTSGDTGELFF. Here the CDR3 DNA reads TGCGCCAGCAGCCTAAGGACTAGCGGGGACACCGGGGAGCTGTTTTTT.

The CDR3 loop reads CASSRTSGGAFTDTQYF. The CDR3 DNA reads as TGCGCCAGCAGCCGGACTAGCGGGGGGGCCTTCACAGATACGCAGTATTTT. This sequence joins TRBV5-1 and TRBJ2-3, with 15 bases aligning to TRBD2. The germline V gene has CDR1 SGHRS and CDR2 YFSETQ. The CDR3 has 17 amino acids. V gave up 4 bases and J gave up 2 bases; unmatched junction bases: 5.

CDR3 in amino acids: CASSLVWGYTQYF. The CDR3 nucleotides read TGTGCCAGCAGTTTAGTTTGGGGGTATACGCAGTATTTT. V is TRBV27 and J is TRBJ2-3, with D possibly being TRBD1 or TRBD2 (5 bases each). From germline, CDR1 is MNHEY and CDR2 SMNVEV (reference sequence). This CDR3 is built from 13 residues. Trimming removed 2 bases from V and 7 bases from J, with 10 bases in between.

The chain joins TRBV19 to TRBJ1-4; 8 bases fit TRBD1. V lost 9 bases to trimming and J lost 7 bases; unmatched junction nucleotides: 13. The germline gives CDR1 LNHDA, CDR2 SQIVND (reference sequence). This CDR3 comprises 15 residues. This CDR3 reads CASNGQGGVSEKLFF. In nucleotides, the CDR3 is TGTGCCAGCAACGGACAGGGAGGAGTGAGTGAAAAACTGTTTTTT. The variable domain in full, completed from reference TRBV19 and TRBJ1-4, reads DGGITQSPKYLFRKEGQNVTLSCEQNLNHDAMYWYRQDPGQGLRLIYYSQIVNDFQKGDIAEGYSVSREKKESFPLTVTSAQKNPTAFYLCASNGQGGVSEKLFFGSGTQLSVL.

The chain recombines TRBV9 with TRBJ2-2; D is perhaps TRBD1 (6 bases). The V end lost 1 base, the J end lost 3 bases, and 7 bases lay between the germline ends. CDR1 is SGDLS, CDR2 YYNGEE, per germline. This CDR3 has 14 amino acids. The CDR3 spells CASSVYRDTGELFF. The CDR3 DNA reads as TGTGCCAGCAGCGTATACAGGGACACCGGGGAGCTGTTTTTT.